A single sample is the source of the 21 T cell receptor beta chains below, sequenced in a study of blood T cell repertoires in COVID-19. Clones were read by immunoSEQ multiplex PCR, and TCRdb kept only the in-frame ones, dropping some. The table shows about 180,000 clones, with over 75% occurring only once. The sample consisted of peripheral blood. The receptors come from a woman older than 75 with acute or convalescent COVID-19.

The rearrangement uses TRBV6-2 or TRBV6-3 and TRBJ1-1; 11 bases agree with TRBD1. The CDR3 is 14 amino acids. Germline-derived CDR1 and CDR2 are MNHEY and SVGEGT. The junction had 5 bases not matched to a gene; V was cut back by 6 bases and J by 5 bases. In nucleotides, the CDR3 is TGTGCCAGCAGCACGGACAGGGGGCGTACTGAAGCTTTCTTT. Its translation: CASSTDRGRTEAFF.

The gene calls are TRBV10-3 and TRBJ1-1; D call uncertain. The CDR3 totals 15 residues. The germline V gene has CDR1 ENHRY and CDR2 SYGVKD. V was clipped by 4 bases and J by 1 base, with 13 bases between them. The chain's CDR3 is CAISGGVARNTEAFF. For the CDR3, the DNA is TGTGCCATCAGTGGCGGGGTGGCACGGAACACTGAAGCTTTCTTT.

The rearrangement joins TRBV30 to TRBJ2-5, with 14 positions matching TRBD2. This CDR3 has 13 amino acids. Germline assignment: CDR1 GTSNPN and CDR2 SVGIG (reference sequence). Losses at the gene ends were 6 bases for V and 5 bases for J; bases not matched to a gene: 2. The CDR3 spells CACRTSGGETQYF. The CDR3 nucleotides are TGTGCCTGCCGGACTAGCGGGGGGGAGACCCAGTACTTC. Filled out from reference TRBV30 and TRBJ2-5, the complete variable domain reads SQTIHQWPATLVQPVGSPLSLECTVEGTSNPNLYWYRQAAGRGLQLLFYSVGIGQISSEVPQNLSASRPQDRQFILSSKKLLLSDSGFYLCACRTSGGETQYFGPGTRLLVL.

The gene calls are TRBV6-1 and TRBJ1-6; D is ambiguous. The CDR3 is 15 residues long. CDR1 is MNHNS, CDR2 SASEGT, per germline. Between the trimmed V and J ends, which lost 0 bases and 4 bases, there was a span of 7 bases. This CDR3 is CASSEAQAYNSPLHF. CDR3 DNA sequence: TGTGCCAGCAGTGAAGCCCAGGCTTATAATTCACCCCTCCACTTT.

The V gene is TRBV11-3, the J gene TRBJ2-2, with a weak D call TRBD1 (5 bases). The germline V and J ends were trimmed by 5 bases and 8 bases, with 12 bases remaining between them. CDR3 length: 13 residues. Germline V gives CDR1 SGHNT, CDR2 YENEEA. Written as DNA, the CDR3 is TGTGCCAGCAGCCCGACCAGGGTAGGGGAGCTGTTTTTT. Protein: CASSPTRVGELFF. Full variable domain (outside the CDR3, taken from reference TRBV11-3 and TRBJ2-2): EAGVVQSPRYKIIEKKQPVAFWCNPISGHNTLYWYLQNLGQGPELLIRYENEEAVDDSQLPKDRFSAERLKGVDSTLKIQPAELGDSAVYLCASSPTRVGELFFGEGSRLTVL.

V and J are TRBV6-5 and TRBJ1-2; TRBD1 aligns across 8 bases. Trimming removed 9 bases from V and 8 bases from J; junction bases left unmatched: 11. This CDR3 is built from 13 residues. The germline gives CDR1 MNHEY, CDR2 SVGAGI. The CDR3 DNA sequence: TGTGCCAGTGCGGACAGGGTAAAAGGGGGCTACACCTTC. Residues: CASADRVKGGYTF.

The chain combines TRBV2 with TRBJ1-5; the match to TRBD1 covers 7 bases. With V trimmed by 8 bases and J by 0 bases, 1 base remained unmatched. CDR1 SNHLY and CDR2 FYNNEI come from the germline V gene. CDR3 size: 13 residues. The CDR3 sequence: CASGTVSNQPQHF. Here the CDR3 DNA reads TGTGCCAGCGGGACAGTTAGCAATCAGCCCCAGCATTTT.

The CDR3 protein is CASSEMAGDRGEQFF. CDR3 in DNA: TGTGCCAGCAGTGAAATGGCGGGAGATAGGGGTGAGCAGTTCTTC. The chain links TRBV6-1 to TRBJ2-1; 7 bases agree with TRBD2. Germline-derived CDR1 and CDR2 are MNHNS and SASEGT. The CDR3 has 15 amino acids. With 2 bases clipped from V and 9 bases from J, the junction kept 10 bases outside the gene matches.

The chain carries TRBV29-1 and TRBJ1-2; D is unclear. The V gene lost 6 bases and the J gene lost 5 bases, with 13 bases spanning the gap. CDR3 length: 12 amino acids. The V gene's germline CDR1 is SQVTM and CDR2 ANQGSEA. CDR3 region: CSVGGELYGYTF. CDR3 nucleotides: TGCAGCGTCGGCGGTGAACTTTATGGCTACACCTTC.

The rearrangement links TRBV7-9 to TRBJ1-4, with 7 bases identical to TRBD1. The CDR3 totals 16 residues. The V gene's germline CDR1 is SEHNR and CDR2 FQNEAQ (reference sequence). The trim removed 1 base at V and 5 bases at J, leaving 7 bases unmatched. CDR3 sequence reads: CASSLGGQPANEKLFF. CDR3 DNA sequence: TGTGCCAGCAGCTTAGGGGGACAGCCAGCAAATGAAAAACTGTTTTTT.

J is TRBJ1-5 and V is TRBV30, with D perhaps TRBD1 (5 bases). Germline CDR1 GTSNPN, CDR2 SVGIG (reference sequence). V lost 1 base and J lost 6, with 13 bases in between. This CDR3 is built from 14 residues. Here the CDR3 reads CAWSGWGVFQPQHF. In DNA, the CDR3 is TGTGCCTGGAGTGGTTGGGGGGTATTTCAGCCCCAGCATTTT.

The chain joins TRBV3-1 (or the pseudogene TRBV3-2) to TRBJ1-1; 8 nucleotides match TRBD1. This CDR3 has 16 residues. CDR1 is LGHDT and CDR2 is YNNKEL in the germline V gene (reference sequence). The trim removed 0 bases at V and 7 bases at J, leaving 10 bases unmatched. CDR3 in DNA: TGTGCCAGCAGCCAAGATCCCCAGGACAGGGTGGATGAAGCTTTCTTT. Translating gives CASSQDPQDRVDEAFF.

The chain employs TRBV6-1 and TRBJ1-1, with TRBD1 identical over 7 bases. Germline V CDR1 and CDR2: MNHNS, SASEGT. The J segment lost 0 bases and the V segment lost 3 bases, leaving 16 bases of the junction unmatched. The CDR3 is made up of 19 amino acids. The CDR3 sequence: CASSDPTGADFFMNTEAFF. Written as DNA, the CDR3 is TGTGCCAGCAGTGACCCAACAGGGGCTGATTTTTTCATGAACACTGAAGCTTTCTTT.

The chain joins TRBV5-1 to TRBJ1-4; the D is unclear. Germline CDR1 is SGHRS and CDR2 is YFSETQ. This CDR3 region has 15 residues. V was pared by 4 bases and J by 3 bases, with 13 bases between. The CDR3 spells CASSGEGASNEKLFF. DNA for the CDR3: TGCGCCAGCAGCGGGGAGGGTGCTTCTAATGAAAAACTGTTTTTT.

The chain combines TRBV3-1 (or the pseudogene TRBV3-2) with TRBJ1-3; no reliable D call. Germline CDR1 LGHDT, CDR2 YNNKEL (reference sequence). V lost 4 bases to trimming and J lost 4 bases, with 8 bases between them. This CDR3 has 13 amino acids. CDR3 region: CASSPNRGNTIYF. CDR3 DNA: TGTGCCAGCAGCCCCAATAGAGGAAACACCATATATTTT.

This clone was seen just once. The genes are TRBV19 and TRBJ2-1, with 8 bases that match TRBD2. The length of the CDR3 is 13 residues. Losses at the gene ends were 5 bases for V and 6 bases for J; bases not matched to a gene: 3. Germline values: CDR1 LNHDA, CDR2 SQIVND (reference sequence). In DNA form, the CDR3 reads TGTGCCAGTAGTGCTCGGGGGGGCAATGAGCAGTTCTTC. Translated: CASSARGGNEQFF.

The J gene is TRBJ2-7, the V gene TRBV7-2; maybe TRBD2 (6 bases). The germline gives CDR1 SGHTA, CDR2 FQGNSA. Deletions cut 7 bases from V and 0 bases from J, with 16 bases between. The CDR3 consists of 15 residues. CDR3 region: CASTERREYSYEQYF. CDR3 sequence (DNA): TGTGCCAGCACCGAGCGGAGGGAATACTCCTACGAGCAGTACTTC.

The chain employs TRBV11-2 and TRBJ2-5; 11 nucleotides line up with TRBD1. CDR1 and CDR2 (germline): SGHAT, FQNNGV. The length of the CDR3 is 16 residues. Losses at the gene ends were 6 bases for V and 5 bases for J; bases not matched to a gene: 11. CDR3 nucleotide sequence: TGTGCCAGCAGGAACCCGGGACAGGGGGAAGGGGAGACCCAGTACTTC. Amino acids: CASRNPGQGEGETQYF.

The gene calls are TRBV5-1 and TRBJ1-6; possible D gene TRBD1, 6 bases. V gave up 4 bases and J gave up 11 bases, with 22 bases separating them. This CDR3 is built from 16 residues. Germline V lookup: CDR1 SGHRS, CDR2 YFSETQ. CDR3 coding DNA: TGCGCCAGCAGCCCTGGGACACGGTCCCCTCTAGCACCCCTCCACTTT. Amino acid sequence: CASSPGTRSPLAPLHF.

J is TRBJ2-2 and V is TRBV11-3, with D maybe TRBD1 (5 bases). The CDR3 is 16 residues long. Trimming left V 3 bases short and J 8 bases short, with 19 bases between. Germline lookup yields CDR1 SGHNT and CDR2 YENEEA. CDR3 sequence (DNA): TGTGCCAGCAGCTTTGGCCCCGACAGCTCTAGGGGGGAGCTGTTTTTT. Protein sequence: CASSFGPDSSRGELFF.

This chain joins TRBV7-2 and TRBJ2-7; no clear D gene. CDR1 and CDR2 (germline): SGHTA, FQGNSA. The germline V and J ends were trimmed by 1 base and 3 bases, with 7 bases remaining between them. The CDR3 is 13 residues long. CDR3 nucleotide sequence: TGTGCCAGCAGCTTAGGCGTTGTCTACGAGCAGTACTTC. This codes for CASSLGVVYEQYF.